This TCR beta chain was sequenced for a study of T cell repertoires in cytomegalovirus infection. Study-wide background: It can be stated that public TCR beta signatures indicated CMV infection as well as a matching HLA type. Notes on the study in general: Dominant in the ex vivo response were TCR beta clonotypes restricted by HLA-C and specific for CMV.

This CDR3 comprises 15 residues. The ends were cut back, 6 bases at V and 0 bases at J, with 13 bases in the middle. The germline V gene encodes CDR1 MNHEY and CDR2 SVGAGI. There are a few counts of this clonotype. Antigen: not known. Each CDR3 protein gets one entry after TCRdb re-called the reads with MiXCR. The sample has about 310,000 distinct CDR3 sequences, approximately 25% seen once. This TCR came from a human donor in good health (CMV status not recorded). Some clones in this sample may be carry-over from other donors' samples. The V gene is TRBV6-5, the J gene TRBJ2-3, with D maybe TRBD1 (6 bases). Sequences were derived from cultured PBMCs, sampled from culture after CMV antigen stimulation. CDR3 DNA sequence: TGTGCCAGCAGATCCGGACAGTTAAGCACAGATACGCAGTATTTT. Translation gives CASRSGQLSTDTQYF.